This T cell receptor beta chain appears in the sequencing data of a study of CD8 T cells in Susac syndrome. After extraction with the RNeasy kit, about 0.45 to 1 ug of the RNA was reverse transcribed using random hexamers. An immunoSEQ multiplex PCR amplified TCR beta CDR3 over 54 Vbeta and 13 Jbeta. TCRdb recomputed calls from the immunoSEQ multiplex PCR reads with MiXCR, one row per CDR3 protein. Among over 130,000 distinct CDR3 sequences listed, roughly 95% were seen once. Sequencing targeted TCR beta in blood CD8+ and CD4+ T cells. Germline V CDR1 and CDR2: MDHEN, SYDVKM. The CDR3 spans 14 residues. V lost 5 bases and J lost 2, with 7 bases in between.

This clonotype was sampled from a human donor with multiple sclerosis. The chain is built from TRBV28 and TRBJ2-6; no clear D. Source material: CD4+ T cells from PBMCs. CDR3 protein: CASSLPAGANVLTF. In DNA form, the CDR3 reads TGTGCCAGCAGTCTCCCGGCTGGGGCCAACGTCCTGACTTTC.